The rows below give T cell receptor beta chains drawn from one sample of a study of spatial heterogeneity in lung cancer. TCRdb reprocessed the 5' RACE reads via MiXCR and lists one record per CDR3 protein. The sample comprises about 52,000 distinct CDR3 sequences, around 7% of which are singletons, and around 35% rests with the top ten. The source material was PBMCs, sampled at follow-up. The receptors were gathered from a female donor with early-stage non-small cell lung cancer. CDR3s include the opening cysteine and the closing phenylalanine or tryptophan. A D gene is named only where the DNA matches it firmly. For some rows the clone size is stated as once, few or many, or as a class when expanded; others skip it.

D gene	V gene	clone size	J gene	CDR3 DNA	CDR3 protein
TRBD1	TRBV19	many	TRBJ1-1	TGTGCCACTACCATACAGGGGACGGTGAACACTGAAGCTTTCTTT	CATTIQGTVNTEAFF
NA	TRBV9	NA	TRBJ2-7	TGTGCCAGCAGCCCTCAGGTTCTGGGGTTGAGCGAGCAGTACTTC	CASSPQVLGLSEQYF
NA	TRBV11-2	many	TRBJ2-2	TGTGCCAGCAGCCCCGGCTCCACAGGGTTACCCGGGGAGCTGTTTTTT	CASSPGSTGLPGELFF
TRBD1	TRBV7-3	many	TRBJ1-2	TGTGCCAGCAGCTTATCACAGGACAGGGGGCGCGCCTATGGCTACACCTTC	CASSLSQDRGRAYGYTF
TRBD2	TRBV11-2	many	TRBJ2-2	TGTGCCAGCAGTTCAGGACTAGCGGGGGCGAACACCGGGGAGCTGTTTTTT	CASSSGLAGANTGELFF
TRBD1	TRBV5-5	many	TRBJ1-1	TGTGCCAGCAGCCCGGGACAGGGGAACACTGAAGCTTTCTTT	CASSPGQGNTEAFF
NA	TRBV10-1	NA	TRBJ2-5	TGCGCCAGCAGTCGCGGGACGCTCGGCCAAGAGACCCAGTACTTC	CASSRGTLGQETQYF
TRBD1	TRBV3-1	many	TRBJ1-1	TGTGCCAGCAGCCTAGACGACAGGGATGGTGAAGCTTTCTTT	CASSLDDRDGEAFF
NA	TRBV2	many	TRBJ2-2	TGTGCCAGCAGTTATGGGAGTCTCTTCGGGGAGCTGTTTTTT	CASSYGSLFGELFF
NA	TRBV11-2	many	TRBJ2-7	TGTGCCAGCAGCTTAGTACGGGAGCAGTACTTC	CASSLVREQYF
NA	TRBV5-1	NA	TRBJ2-6	TGCGCCAGCAGCTTGGATTCTTCTGGGGCCAACGTCCTGACTTTC	CASSLDSSGANVLTF
NA	TRBV4-1	many	TRBJ1-4	TGCGCCAGCAGCGTGTGGGGGGATGAAAAACTGTTTTTT	CASSVWGDEKLFF
TRBD1	TRBV20-1	NA	TRBJ2-7	TGCAGTGCTCTTGGCAGGGGGAACGAGCAGTACTTC	CSALGRGNEQYF
NA	TRBV13	few	TRBJ2-7	TGTGCCAGCAGCCTAAGGCGGGGACCGGGTCCCTACGAGCAGTACTTC	CASSLRRGPGPYEQYF
NA	TRBV29-1	NA	TRBJ1-4	TGCAGCGTTCGGTGGACTGCAACTAATGAAAAACTGTTTTTT	CSVRWTATNEKLFF
NA	TRBV7-2	many	TRBJ1-2	TGTGCCAGCAGCTTAGCAGCCTATGGCTACACCTTC	CASSLAAYGYTF
TRBD1	TRBV12-3/TRBV12-4	once	TRBJ1-2	TGTGCCAGCAGTTTTGCAGGGGGCGTTCCCACCTTC	CASSFAGGVPTF
TRBD2	TRBV6-5	many	TRBJ2-1	TGTGCCAGCAGTCCATGGACTAGCGGGGCCACTGAGCAGTTCTTC	CASSPWTSGATEQFF
TRBD1	TRBV3-1	NA	TRBJ2-5	TGTGCCAGCAGCCATCCCGGGACAGGGGTGGAGACCCAGTACTTC	CASSHPGTGVETQYF
NA	TRBV6-1	many	TRBJ1-4	TGTGCCAGCAGTGAACTGACAGTGGCAGATGAAAAACTGTTTTTT	CASSELTVADEKLFF
TRBD2	TRBV7-9	many	TRBJ2-2	TGTGCCAGTGGGTCTGCGGGGGCCGGGGAGCTGTTTTTT	CASGSAGAGELFF
NA	TRBV29-1	many	TRBJ2-5	TGCAGCGTTGAACGCCAGGGAAGGGAGACCCAGTACTTC	CSVERQGRETQYF
TRBD2	TRBV12-3/TRBV12-4	NA	TRBJ2-2	TGTGCCAGCAGCCCCACCGGCGGGGGCGGGGAGCTGTTTTTT	CASSPTGGGGELFF
NA	TRBV11-2	many	TRBJ2-7	TGTGCCAGCAGCTTCAATCGTCGCGAGCAGTACTTC	CASSFNRREQYF
TRBD1	TRBV20-1	few	TRBJ1-1	TGCAGTGCTAGGGGGGACAGCATGAACACTGAAGCTTTCTTT	CSARGDSMNTEAFF
NA	TRBV6-1	few	TRBJ2-7	TGTGCCAGCAGTGAAGCGGTGGCGACAGTCGCGCATGGGCAGTACTTC	CASSEAVATVAHGQYF
TRBD2	TRBV5-1	few	TRBJ2-3	TGCGCCAGCAGCCCTGGGACTAGCGGGGGGCCAGGAGATACGCAGTATTTT	CASSPGTSGGPGDTQYF
NA	TRBV5-1	many	TRBJ2-5	TGCGCCAGCAGCCCCGGCGGGATCAGCGGGGAGACCCAGTACTTC	CASSPGGISGETQYF
TRBD1	TRBV28	many	TRBJ1-1	TGTGCCAGCAGTTCCGGGACAGGGGGCGCGGGGAGGACTGAAGCTTTCTTT	CASSSGTGGAGRTEAFF